These T cell receptor beta chains were read from a single sample in a study of cytomegalovirus exposure and HLA in healthy donors. The table came from immunoSEQ multiplex PCR; TCRdb's copy has only in-frame clones and leaves some out. The sample consists of around 120,000 clones, approximately 76% of them appearing once. Sequencing was carried out using PBMCs. These receptor sequences come from a man aged 45 to 65 in good health and CMV-seropositive. Both conserved end residues are part of each CDR3. A D gene is named only where the DNA matches it firmly. The size entry is marked missing in some rows and otherwise reads once, few, many or a size class.

d_gene	j_gene	v_gene	abundance	CDR3aa	CDR3nt
TRBD1	TRBJ1-1	TRBV19	.	CASSPGTGLTTEAFF	TGTGCCAGTAGTCCAGGGACAGGGTTGACCACTGAAGCTTTCTTT
.	TRBJ1-2	TRBV29-1	once	CSAGEGFNYGYTF	TGCAGTGCTGGGGAGGGATTCAACTATGGCTACACCTTC
.	TRBJ2-5	TRBV5-5	.	CASNPGAVQETQYF	TGTGCCAGCAACCCTGGAGCGGTTCAAGAGACCCAGTACTTC
TRBD1	TRBJ1-1	TRBV19	.	CASSMTGGYTEAFF	TGTGCCAGTAGTATGACAGGGGGTTACACTGAAGCTTTCTTT
.	TRBJ1-6	TRBV7-9	.	CASSPVGYESPLHF	TGTGCCAGCAGCCCGGTCGGGTACGAGTCACCCCTCCACTTT
TRBD2	TRBJ2-2	TRBV5-8	.	CASSRGTSGTPGELFF	TGTGCCAGCAGCCGGGGGACTAGCGGGACTCCCGGGGAGCTGTTTTTT
TRBD1	TRBJ2-7	TRBV2	.	CASSAWTGGTLGEQYF	TGTGCCAGCAGTGCCTGGACAGGGGGTACGCTAGGCGAGCAGTACTTC
TRBD2	TRBJ2-2	TRBV7-7	.	CASSKGLADTGELFF	TGTGCCAGCAGCAAGGGACTAGCTGACACCGGGGAGCTGTTTTTT
TRBD2	TRBJ2-7	TRBV5-1	.	CASSSWTRTYEQYF	TGCGCCAGCAGCTCGTGGACTAGAACCTACGAGCAGTACTTC
TRBD2	TRBJ2-1	TRBV11-3	many	CASEYGTSLFQRAYNEQFF	TGTGCCAGCGAGTATGGGACTAGCCTATTTCAGCGGGCCTACAATGAGCAGTTCTTC
TRBD2	TRBJ2-7	TRBV5-1	.	CASSPQGGRAYEQYF	TGCGCCAGCAGCCCTCAGGGCGGGAGGGCGTACGAGCAGTACTTC
TRBD2	TRBJ2-1	TRBV10-1	.	CASSATLAGGNNEQFF	TGCGCCAGCAGTGCGACTCTAGCGGGAGGGAACAATGAGCAGTTCTTC
TRBD1	TRBJ1-1	TRBV12-5	.	CASADRGTEAFF	TGTGCTAGTGCCGACAGGGGGACTGAAGCTTTCTTT